One sample yielded the 14 T cell receptor beta chains listed below, sequenced in a study of cytomegalovirus exposure and HLA in healthy donors. The PCR made use of 60 Vbeta and 13 Jbeta primers. TCRdb keeps only in-frame clones here, not all; method: immunoSEQ multiplex PCR. The data hold some 160,000 clones, with around four fifths observed a single time. Sequenced sample: PBMCs. All receptors come from a woman in her 30s in good health and CMV-seronegative.

The V gene is TRBV19, the J gene TRBJ2-1; maybe TRBD1 (5 bases). V lost 6 bases and J 9 bases, leaving 15 bases between the germline ends. The germline gives CDR1 LNHDA, CDR2 SQIVND (reference sequence). This CDR3 contains 13 residues. The CDR3 loop reads CASSLNQGGEQFF. For the CDR3, the DNA is TGTGCCAGTAGCCTAAACCAGGGCGGTGAGCAGTTCTTC.

The chain joins TRBV7-2 to TRBJ2-7; possible D gene TRBD2, 6 bases. This CDR3 spans 16 amino acids. In germline, CDR1 is SGHTA, CDR2 FQGNSA. V was trimmed by 0 bases and J by 0 bases, leaving 12 bases between them. CDR3 in amino acids: CASSLAGGLSSYEQYF. For the CDR3, the DNA is TGTGCCAGCAGCTTAGCGGGGGGTCTCAGCTCCTACGAGCAGTACTTC.

This clone has a single count. The V call is TRBV27, the J call TRBJ2-7; 7 nucleotides match TRBD1. Germline V gives CDR1 MNHEY, CDR2 SMNVEV (reference sequence). The V segment lost 2 bases and the J segment 0 bases; nucleotides outside the gene matches: 7. There are 16 residues in the CDR3. In nucleotides, the CDR3 is TGTGCCAGCAGTTTACTGGCAGGGGGATACTCCTACGAGCAGTACTTC. It is translated as CASSLLAGGYSYEQYF.

The chain carries TRBV30 and TRBJ1-3; D gene uncertain. Germline CDR1 is GTSNPN and CDR2 is SVGIG (reference sequence). The V and J ends lost 8 bases and 0 bases respectively, with 11 bases between them. The CDR3 runs to 13 residues. The CDR3 DNA is TGTGCCCGGGAGGAGTACTCTGGAAACACCATATATTTT. Translated, it gives CAREEYSGNTIYF.

The chain carries TRBV5-6 and TRBJ1-1; D unclear. This CDR3 spans 12 amino acids. Per germline, CDR1 SGHDT and CDR2 YYEEEE. Trimming stripped 4 bases from V and 5 bases from J, with 9 bases between. The CDR3, as DNA: TGTGCCAGCAGCCCGGGTTGGACTGAAGCTTTCTTT. Encoded protein: CASSPGWTEAFF.

Note on this clone: Distinct nucleotide sequences in the sample also encode this CDR3. The CDR3 DNA follows: TGCGCCAGCAGCTTAAGCCCTAACACCGGGGAGCTGTTTTTT. Its protein is CASSLSPNTGELFF. V is TRBV5-1 and J is TRBJ2-2; D is unresolved. Germline V gene sequence: CDR1 SGHRS, CDR2 YFSETQ. V shed 2 bases and J shed 2 bases, with 7 bases lying between them. CDR3 length: 14 residues.

The chain joins TRBV5-1 to TRBJ1-2; a weak D match, TRBD1 (5 bases). The V gene's germline CDR1 is SGHRS and CDR2 YFSETQ. V shed 2 bases and J shed 9 bases, with 17 bases lying between them. The CDR3 length is 14 residues. The CDR3 sequence: CASSFTGSKSSYTF. The DNA for the CDR3 is TGCGCCAGCAGCTTCACAGGTTCCAAGTCGAGCTACACCTTC.

V is TRBV2 and J is TRBJ1-1; the match to TRBD1 covers 9 bases. This CDR3 has 14 residues. V shed 7 bases, J shed 3 bases, and the junction held 6 bases outside the gene matches. Per germline, CDR1 SNHLY and CDR2 FYNNEI. CDR3 protein: CASTSRTGDTEAFF. CDR3 sequence (DNA): TGTGCCAGCACCTCTAGGACAGGGGACACTGAAGCTTTCTTT.

V is TRBV7-9 and J is TRBJ1-2; D gene ambiguous. Germline CDR1 SEHNR, CDR2 FQNEAQ (reference sequence). Trimming took off 1 base at V and 3 bases at J, with 6 bases between the two ends. The length of the CDR3 is 13 residues. The CDR3 sequence is CASSLVSHYGYTF. CDR3 sequence (DNA): TGTGCCAGCAGCTTAGTGAGTCACTATGGCTACACCTTC.

This clone is a singleton in its sample. The J gene is TRBJ2-3, the V gene TRBV27; TRBD1 might be the D (6 bases). The ends were cut back, 5 bases at V and 6 bases at J, with 12 bases in the middle. Per the germline V gene, CDR1 is MNHEY and CDR2 is SMNVEV (reference sequence). The CDR3 sequence is 13 residues long. CDR3 nucleotides: TGTGCCAGCAGTCCCAGACAGGCGGATACGCAGTATTTT. Its protein product is CASSPRQADTQYF.

This sequence joins TRBV2 and TRBJ2-5, with a weak D call TRBD1 (6 bases). Trimming left V 7 bases short and J 4 bases short, with 16 bases between. Germline lookup yields CDR1 SNHLY and CDR2 FYNNEI. This CDR3 comprises 14 residues. The CDR3 sequence: CASTTRGTGETQYF. Here the CDR3 DNA reads TGTGCCAGCACCACCAGGGGAACTGGAGAGACCCAGTACTTC.

The chain links TRBV4-1 to TRBJ2-7, with 7 bases fitting TRBD2. Germline CDR1 reads MGHRA; CDR2 reads YSYEKL. The CDR3 runs to 14 residues. V dropped 4 bases and J dropped 2; count of bases not matched to a gene: 5. DNA of the CDR3: TGCGCCAGCAGCCGGGGGGGGACCACCTACGAGCAGTACTTC. It is translated as CASSRGGTTYEQYF.

The chain is built from TRBV5-4 and TRBJ2-1; perhaps TRBD2 as D (6 bases). The germline V gene encodes CDR1 SGHNT and CDR2 YYREEE (reference sequence). The V end was cut by 4 bases, the J end by 8 bases, with 13 bases between. CDR3 size: 13 residues. Here the CDR3 reads CASSQAERDEQFF. CDR3 DNA: TGTGCCAGCAGCCAAGCAGAGCGGGATGAGCAGTTCTTC.

CDR3 nucleotides: TGTGCCTGGAGTGACAGGGGGATTGATGGCTACACCTTC. Amino acids: CAWSDRGIDGYTF. The chain is built from TRBV30 and TRBJ1-2, with TRBD1 identical over 8 bases. This CDR3 spans 13 amino acids. Trimming at V came to 1 base and at J to 6 bases, leaving 4 bases not matched to a gene. The V gene's germline CDR1 is GTSNPN and CDR2 SVGIG (reference sequence).